One sample yielded the 2 T cell receptor beta chains listed below, sequenced in a study of blood T cell repertoires in COVID-19. This table comes from immunoSEQ multiplex PCR, and its TCRdb copy is limited to in-frame clones, with some not included. The table includes around 250,000 clones, approximately 84% detected once. Sequencing was done on a sample of peripheral blood. These receptors originate from a woman older than 75 with acute or convalescent COVID-19.

The chain has TRBV7-2 and TRBJ2-2; D is perhaps TRBD1 (6 bases). Germline CDR1 SGHTA, CDR2 FQGNSA. The CDR3 has 15 residues. The germline V and J ends were trimmed by 6 bases and 2 bases, with 13 bases remaining between them. CDR3 sequence reads: CASSLQGPNTGELFF. The CDR3, as DNA: TGTGCCAGCAGTCTACAGGGTCCCAACACCGGGGAGCTGTTTTTT.

This rearrangement joins TRBV14 to TRBJ2-3; D perhaps matches TRBD1 (5 bases). The length of the CDR3 is 15 residues. V lost 3 bases and J lost 0, with 10 bases in between. The germline V gene encodes CDR1 SGHDN and CDR2 FVKESK. The CDR3 spells CASSQSRASTDTQYF. CDR3 coding DNA: TGTGCCAGCAGCCAGAGCAGGGCTAGCACAGATACGCAGTATTTT.